This is a list of T cell receptor beta chains from one sample in a study of early T cells in non-severe SARS-CoV-2 infection. TCRdb redid the calling of the 5' RACE reads with MiXCR, one entry per CDR3 protein. The repertoire holds 70,000 to 75,000 distinct CDR3 sequences, with roughly 15% as singletons. Material: whole blood. The receptors were sampled from an adult who was a healthcare worker with PCR-confirmed SARS-CoV-2 infection or an uninfected control (not recorded which). The CDR3 runs from the conserved cysteine through the conserved F or W. A row's size may be missing; if present it is once, few, many or a size class.

v_call	j_call	clone_size	cdr3_aa
TRBV28	TRBJ2-7	few	CASSSPRGATYEQYF
TRBV29-1	TRBJ2-3	many	CSVGGGQGTDTQYF
TRBV7-2	TRBJ1-2	few	CASSLALDGQSKGYTF
TRBV6-2/TRBV6-3	TRBJ1-3	many	CATWTTGNTIYF
TRBV20-1	TRBJ2-3	.	CSARGGTVITDTQYF
TRBV29-1	TRBJ2-7	.	CSVVPDGPYEQYF
TRBV28	TRBJ2-3	few	CASSRSGRGGLLRYF
TRBV6-2/TRBV6-3	TRBJ1-2	many	CASTEGQGYGYTF
TRBV29-1	TRBJ2-5	few	CSVEGGGTNHGPETQYF
TRBV28	TRBJ1-2	.	CASIRTPGEGYTF
TRBV30	TRBJ1-5	many	CAWSEQGYQPQHF
TRBV7-3	TRBJ2-2	.	CASSQRTSGNTGELFF
TRBV7-9	TRBJ1-2	many	CASSLAQGGYGYTF
TRBV21-1	TRBJ2-7	few	CASSKEEGNSYEQYF
TRBV28	TRBJ1-6	many	CASTSSDRGYSPLHF
TRBV6-2/TRBV6-3	TRBJ2-5	.	CASRGPGGETQYF
TRBV5-1	TRBJ2-1	.	CASSFTLAAYNEQFF
TRBV12-3/TRBV12-4	TRBJ1-3	.	CASSFGGSRNTIYF
TRBV29-1	TRBJ1-2	many	CSATGGAGYGYTF
TRBV20-1	TRBJ2-3	once	CSAHSGTRDTDTQYF
TRBV5-1	TRBJ2-5	few	CASSLTTIGETQYF
TRBV19	TRBJ2-7	few	CASSIGVGEDEQYF
TRBV7-8	TRBJ1-2	few	CASSFFFKRIQDSNYGYTF
TRBV6-5	TRBJ2-5	many	CASKLRTSGDRETQYF
TRBV28	TRBJ2-7	.	CASSYPLTGMTYEQYF
TRBV7-6	TRBJ1-4	many	CASSLVSGEKLFF
TRBV28	TRBJ1-1	.	CASSTPVGAFF